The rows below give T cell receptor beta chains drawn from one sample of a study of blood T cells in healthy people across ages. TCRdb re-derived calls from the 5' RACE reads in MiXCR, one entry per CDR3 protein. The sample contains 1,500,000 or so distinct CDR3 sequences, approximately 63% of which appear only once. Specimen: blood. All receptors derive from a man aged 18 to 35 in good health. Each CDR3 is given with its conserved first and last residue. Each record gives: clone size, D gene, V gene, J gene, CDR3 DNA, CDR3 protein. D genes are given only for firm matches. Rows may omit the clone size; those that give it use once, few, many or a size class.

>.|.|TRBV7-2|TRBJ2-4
TGTGCCAGCAGCTTAGCGCTTACAGGGAGCTACGGAAACATTCAGTACTTC
CASSLALTGSYGNIQYF
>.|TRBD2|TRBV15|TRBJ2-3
TGTGCCACCAGCTCAGGGGGGACTAGCGGAGATACGCAGTATTTT
CATSSGGTSGDTQYF
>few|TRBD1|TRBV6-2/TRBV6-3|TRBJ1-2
TGTGCCAGCAGTTGGGACAGGGAATATGGCTACACCTTC
CASSWDREYGYTF
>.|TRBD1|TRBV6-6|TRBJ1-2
TGTGCCAGCACTAACAGCTTACCGGGACAGGACTATGGCTACACCTTC
CASTNSLPGQDYGYTF
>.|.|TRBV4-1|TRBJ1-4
TGCGCCAGCAGGAGGGGGGGGACTAATGAAAAACTGTTTTTT
CASRRGGTNEKLFF
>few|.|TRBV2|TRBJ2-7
TGTGCCAGCAGTGTAGCGAGGTTAAACGAGCAGTACTTC
CASSVARLNEQYF
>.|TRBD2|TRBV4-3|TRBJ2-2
TGCGCCGGCAGCCAAGATCAGCGCGGGGGGTGGGCCGGGGAGCTGTTTTTT
CAGSQDQRGGWAGELFF
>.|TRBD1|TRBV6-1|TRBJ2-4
TGTGCCAGCACCCACTTCCGAGGAGGGACAGGGTTGATGGAAAACATTCAGTACTTC
CASTHFRGGTGLMENIQYF
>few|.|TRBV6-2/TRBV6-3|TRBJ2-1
TGTGCCAGCAGTTCCCCAAGGCAGGGGAACAATGAGCAGTTCTTC
CASSSPRQGNNEQFF
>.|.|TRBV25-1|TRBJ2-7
TGTGCCAGCAGTGCCAGGGGGGACCCCTACGAGCAGTACTTC
CASSARGDPYEQYF
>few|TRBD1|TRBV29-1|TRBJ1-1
TGCAGCGTTGGGAGGACAGGGGTAGGCACTGAAGCTTTCTTT
CSVGRTGVGTEAFF
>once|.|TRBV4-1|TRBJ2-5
TGCGCCAGCAGCCAGGATGCTGGAAGGTCGGAGACCCAGTACTTC
CASSQDAGRSETQYF
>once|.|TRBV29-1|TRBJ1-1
TGCAGTGGGGGGCTCACTGAAGCTTTCTTT
CSGGLTEAFF
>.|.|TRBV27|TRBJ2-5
TGTGCCAGCAGTCCAGGGATTTTGTGGGAGACCCAGTACTTC
CASSPGILWETQYF
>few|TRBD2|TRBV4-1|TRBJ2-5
TGCGCCAGCAGCCACGCGAGCGGGGGGCTTCAAGAGACCCAGTACTTC
CASSHASGGLQETQYF
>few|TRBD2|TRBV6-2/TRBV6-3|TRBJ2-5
TGTGCCAGCAGAGCCGGGACTAGCGGTAAATCCCAAGAGACCCAGTACTTC
CASRAGTSGKSQETQYF
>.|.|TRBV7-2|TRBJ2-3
TGTGCCAGCAGCTATAGACAGGCAGATACGCAGTATTTT
CASSYRQADTQYF
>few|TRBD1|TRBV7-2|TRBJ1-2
TGTGCCAGCAGACGCCGAATACAGGGGAACTATGGCTACACCTTC
CASRRRIQGNYGYTF
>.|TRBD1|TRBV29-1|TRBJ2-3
TGCAGCGTAGCCGGGACAGACAACACAGATACGCAGTATTTT
CSVAGTDNTDTQYF
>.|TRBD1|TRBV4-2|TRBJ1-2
TGTGCCGGCAGCCAGGAGACAGGGGCAAGCGGCTACACCTTC
CAGSQETGASGYTF
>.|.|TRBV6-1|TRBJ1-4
TGTGCCAGCAGTGGAGCAGGTCCAGCCCCTGCAACTAGTGAAAAACTGTTTTTT
CASSGAGPAPATSEKLFF
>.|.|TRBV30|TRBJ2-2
TGTGCCTGGAGTGTACTGGTTAGCGGATACGCGAACACCGGGGAGCTGTTTTTT
CAWSVLVSGYANTGELFF
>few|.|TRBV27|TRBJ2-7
TGTGCCAGCAGTTTATCAATTTTCGACGAGCAGTACTTC
CASSLSIFDEQYF
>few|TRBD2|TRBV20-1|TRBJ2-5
TGCAGTGCTACCTCCCATTCGCCGCGGGGGGGCAGGGAGACCCAGTACTTC
CSATSHSPRGGRETQYF
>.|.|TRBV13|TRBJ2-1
TGTGCCAGCAGCTCGAGTCAGGTGGGAGCTTCCTACAATGAGCAGTTCTTC
CASSSSQVGASYNEQFF
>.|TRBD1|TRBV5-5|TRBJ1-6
TGTGCCAGCAGCGGTAGGACAGGGGGTGTCTCACCCCTCCACTTT
CASSGRTGGVSPLHF
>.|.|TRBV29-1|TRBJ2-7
TGCAGCGGGCAGTCTGACTCCTACGAGCAGTACTTC
CSGQSDSYEQYF
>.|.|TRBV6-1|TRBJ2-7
TGTGCCAGCAGTCGTCTTATGCTAGACGGCTACGAGCAGTACTTC
CASSRLMLDGYEQYF
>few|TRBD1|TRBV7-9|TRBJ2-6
TGTGCCAGCAGCAAAGACAGGGGTTCTGGGGCCAACGTCCTGACTTTC
CASSKDRGSGANVLTF
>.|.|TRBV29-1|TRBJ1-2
TGCAGCGTTGATATGGGGGCAGGTGGCTACACCTTC
CSVDMGAGGYTF
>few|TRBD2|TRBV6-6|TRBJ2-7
TGTGCCAGCACCCGGGGGGGTTACGAGCAGTACTTC
CASTRGGYEQYF
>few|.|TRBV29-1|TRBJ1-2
TGCAGCGTTGATGAACCTTTTGTCGGCTACACCTTC
CSVDEPFVGYTF
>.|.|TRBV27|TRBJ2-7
TGTGACAGCAGCCTCGGGGGCGAGCAGTACTTC
CDSSLGGEQYF
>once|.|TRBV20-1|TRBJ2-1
TGCAGTGCCCTCGAGCGGGCCCCCTACAATGAGCAGTTCTTC
CSALERAPYNEQFF
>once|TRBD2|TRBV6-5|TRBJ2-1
TGTGCCAGCAGCCTAGCGGGAGGGCCTGGTGTTAGTGAGCAGTTCTTC
CASSLAGGPGVSEQFF
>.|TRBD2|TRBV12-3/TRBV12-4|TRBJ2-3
TGTGCCAGCACCGACGTTGATGGCGGGAGGGATTCAGATACGCAGTATTTT
CASTDVDGGRDSDTQYF
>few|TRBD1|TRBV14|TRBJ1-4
TGTGCCAGCAGCCAGCTAGGACAGGCTGAAAAACTGTTTTTT
CASSQLGQAEKLFF
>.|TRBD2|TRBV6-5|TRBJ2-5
TGTGCCAGCAGTCCACTAGCGGGGGAGCAAGAGACCCAGTACTTC
CASSPLAGEQETQYF
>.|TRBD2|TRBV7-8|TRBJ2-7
TGTGCCAGTAGCCCCCCCGCTAGCGGGAGTTACGAGCAGTACTTC
CASSPPASGSYEQYF
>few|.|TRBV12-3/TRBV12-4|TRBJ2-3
TGTGCCAGCAGTCCAGAACAAGGTCACACAGATACGCAGTATTTT
CASSPEQGHTDTQYF